These 27 T cell receptor beta chains were all obtained from the same sample, sequenced in a study of T-cell memory formation after mild COVID-19. MiXCR was run by TCRdb on the 5' RACE reads, yielding one entry per CDR3 protein. The sample has roughly 480,000 distinct CDR3 sequences, roughly 23% seen once; the top ten hold approximately 13%. Sequencing input: PBMCs or a T cell subset sorted from them (not recorded which). The source is an adult woman who had mild COVID-19 (a few samples of this study predate the infection). Cell type and time point are not known.

The DNA for the CDR3 is TGTGCCAGCCTCAAGATAGGGGAGGGTGGGCCTAGCTCCTACAATGAGCAGTTCTTC. Residues: CASLKIGEGGPSSYNEQFF. The chain combines TRBV6-2 or TRBV6-3 with TRBJ2-1; 7 bases align to TRBD2. V lost 8 bases, J lost 0 bases, and 19 bases stayed unmatched. This CDR3 contains 19 residues. CDR1 and CDR2 (germline): MNHEY, SVGEGT.

This clonotype was seen more than once but under ten times. The V call is TRBV18, the J call TRBJ1-2; D may be TRBD1 (6 bases). Germline V gene sequence: CDR1 KGHSH, CDR2 LQKENI. This CDR3 is built from 15 residues. Trimming cost V 2 bases and J 5 bases, with 15 bases left between them. CDR3 region: CASSPSGQGNYGYTF. The CDR3 DNA sequence: TGTGCCAGCTCACCATCGGGTCAGGGGAATTATGGCTACACCTTC.

This chain uses TRBV6-5 with TRBJ2-3; D call uncertain. CDR3 length: 15 amino acids. CDR1 MNHEY and CDR2 SVGAGI come from the germline V gene. V was pared by 0 bases and J by 5 bases, with 12 bases between. The CDR3 sequence is CASSYSSVVGDTQYF. CDR3 bases: TGTGCCAGCAGTTACTCGAGCGTGGTCGGAGATACGCAGTATTTT.

The table lists this clonotype with a few counts. This chain links TRBV27 with TRBJ1-5; the D is unclear. The CDR3 runs to 16 residues. The germline CDR1 and CDR2 sequences are MNHEY and SMNVEV (reference sequence). V was trimmed by 5 bases and J by 0 bases, leaving 14 bases between them. Written as DNA, the CDR3 is TGTGCCAGCAGTCCGCAGGCGGTCTATAGCAATCAGCCCCAGCATTTT. This encodes CASSPQAVYSNQPQHF.

V is TRBV6-2 or TRBV6-3 and J is TRBJ2-7, with D hard to call. V lost 6 bases, J lost 1 base, and 16 bases lay in between. Per germline, CDR1 MNHEY and CDR2 SVGEGT. CDR3 length: 15 residues. CDR3 amino acids: CASRYPGGSSYEQYF. Here the CDR3 DNA reads TGTGCCAGCAGGTATCCTGGCGGAAGTTCCTACGAGCAGTACTTC.

This clonotype was observed a handful of times. The V call is TRBV30, the J call TRBJ2-1; maybe TRBD2 (5 bases). Trimming left V 1 base short and J 0 bases short, with 10 bases between. CDR3 length: 15 residues. Germline V gene sequence: CDR1 GTSNPN, CDR2 SVGIG (reference sequence). CDR3: CAWSGEGSSYNEQFF. The DNA for the CDR3 is TGTGCCTGGAGTGGAGAAGGGAGCTCCTACAATGAGCAGTTCTTC. Full variable domain (remainder filled in from reference TRBV30 and TRBJ2-1): SQTIHQWPATLVQPVGSPLSLECTVEGTSNPNLYWYRQAAGRGLQLLFYSVGIGQISSEVPQNLSASRPQDRQFILSSKKLLLSDSGFYLCAWSGEGSSYNEQFFGPGTRLTVL.

V gene TRBV12-3 or TRBV12-4 combines with J gene TRBJ2-3; 8 nucleotides line up with TRBD1. Unmatched junction bases numbered 1, after V lost 2 bases and J lost 6 bases. This CDR3 has 13 amino acids. The CDR3 is CASSLRDRDTQYF. The CDR3 region has the DNA TGTGCCAGCAGTTTAAGGGACAGGGATACGCAGTATTTT.

The chain uses TRBV28 and TRBJ2-1; 8 nucleotides match TRBD1. Germline V lookup: CDR1 MDHEN, CDR2 SYDVKM. This CDR3 is 15 amino acids long. Losses at the gene ends were 3 bases for V and 4 bases for J; bases not matched to a gene: 5. The CDR3 DNA is TGTGCCAGCAGTTTCGGCTGGACAGGGTACAATGAGCAGTTCTTC. The encoded protein is CASSFGWTGYNEQFF.

The rearrangement uses TRBV12-3 or TRBV12-4 and TRBJ2-1; 14 nucleotides agree with TRBD2. After removal of 7 bases from V and 6 bases from J, the junction contained 5 bases not matched to a gene. The CDR3 totals 15 residues. This chain's CDR3 is CASTLTSGRANEQFF. The CDR3 DNA is TGTGCCAGCACCTTGACTAGCGGGAGGGCCAATGAGCAGTTCTTC.

The chain recombines TRBV12-2 with TRBJ2-3; the table's TRBD1 call for D was not verified on the DNA. TRBV12-2 is an annotated pseudogene. CDR3 length: 18 residues. The CDR3 protein is CASRLKFSQGQGTDTQYF. The CDR3 coding sequence is TGTGCAAGTCGCTTAAAGTTTTCGCAAGGACAGGGAACAGATACGCAGTATTTT.

The CDR3 is CASSLAGDEMNTEAFF. The DNA for the CDR3 is TGCGCCAGCAGCTTGGCAGGGGACGAAATGAACACTGAAGCTTTCTTT. The chain is built from TRBV5-1 and TRBJ1-1, with D possibly matching TRBD1 (6 bases). Germline V CDR1 and CDR2: SGHRS, YFSETQ. The CDR3 has 16 amino acids. Deletions cut 0 bases from V and 0 bases from J, with 12 bases between.

The V call is TRBV6-2 or TRBV6-3, the J call TRBJ2-1; no definite D call. V lost 2 bases, J lost 0 bases, and 14 bases lay in between. Germline V gene data show CDR1 as MNHEY and CDR2 as SVGEGT. This CDR3 has 17 amino acids. The CDR3 DNA reads as TGTGCCAGCAGTTACCCGGCCCTCGGCGGCTCCTACAATGAGCAGTTCTTC. Translation gives CASSYPALGGSYNEQFF.

This clonotype showed up just a few times. The genes are TRBV7-9 and TRBJ2-7; possibly TRBD1 or TRBD2 for D (5 bases each). The CDR3 totals 15 residues. Germline lookup yields CDR1 SEHNR and CDR2 FQNEAQ (reference sequence). The V end was cut by 0 bases, the J end by 6 bases, with 15 bases between. Here the CDR3 reads CASSLARFGGGEQYF. The CDR3, as DNA: TGTGCCAGCAGCTTAGCCCGGTTTGGTGGGGGCGAGCAGTACTTC.

This clonotype was seen a handful of times. This chain joins TRBV24-1 and TRBJ1-3; possible D gene TRBD1, 5 bases. CDR3 size: 16 residues. V was cut by 5 bases and J by 0 bases, with 13 bases left in between. The germline CDR1 and CDR2 sequences are KGHDR and SFDVKD. The CDR3 here is CATSGGDLSSGNTIYF. CDR3 coding DNA: TGTGCCACCAGTGGCGGGGACCTTAGCTCTGGAAACACCATATATTTT.

The chain is built from TRBV20-1 and TRBJ1-2; TRBD1 might be the D (5 bases). Deletions cut 7 bases from V and 6 bases from J, with 15 bases between. In germline, CDR1 is DFQATT, CDR2 SNEGSKA (reference sequence). The CDR3 loop spans 12 amino acids. Here the CDR3 DNA reads TGCAGTGGTGTCGGGGCAGGCAATGGCTACACCTTC. As protein: CSGVGAGNGYTF.

Points on this clonotype: Here the CDR3 omits its conserved ending phenylalanine or tryptophan, so a read error is the likely source. J is TRBJ2-1 and V is TRBV29-1; a possible D gene is TRBD1 (5 bases). The ends were cut back, 4 bases at V and 7 bases at J, with 20 bases in the middle. The CDR3 has 15 residues. CDR1 is SQVTM, CDR2 ANQGSEA, per germline. CDR3 amino acids: CSVGGNRLIGNEQFL. The CDR3 DNA reads as TGCAGCGTTGGCGGAAACAGGCTTATCGGGAATGAGCAGTTCTTG.

The genes are TRBV27 and TRBJ2-7, with TRBD2 identical over 8 bases. CDR3 length: 17 residues. The germline V gene has CDR1 MNHEY and CDR2 SMNVEV (reference sequence). V shed 4 bases and J 3 bases; nucleotides not matched to a gene: 14. The CDR3 DNA follows: TGTGCCAGCAGTTCATACAGGCGTGGCGGGAGGCTCTACGAGCAGTACTTC. It encodes CASSSYRRGGRLYEQYF.

In this sample, this clonotype turned up once. This rearrangement joins TRBV12-3 or TRBV12-4 to TRBJ1-2, with no clear D. The CDR3 is 11 amino acids. V was cut by 5 bases and J by 8 bases, with 9 bases left in between. CDR3 in amino acids: CASSGGQGYTF. In DNA, the CDR3 is TGTGCCAGCAGTGGAGGGCAGGGCTACACCTTC.

The V and J genes are TRBV5-5 and TRBJ2-7; D gene unclear. Trimming shortened V by 4 bases and J by 0 bases, and 17 bases separated the two germline ends. This CDR3 region has 16 residues. CDR1 is SGHKS, CDR2 YYEKEE, per germline (reference sequence). This CDR3 reads CASSKNPPGRSYEQYF. The CDR3 nucleotides read TGTGCCAGCAGCAAAAACCCCCCAGGCCGCTCCTACGAGCAGTACTTC. Using reference TRBV5-5 and TRBJ2-7 for the parts outside the CDR3, the full variable domain is DAGVTQSPTHLIKTRGQQVTLRCSPISGHKSVSWYQQVLGQGPQFIFQYYEKEERGRGNFPDRFSARQFPNYSSELNVNALLLGDSALYLCASSKNPPGRSYEQYFGPGTRLTVT.

This chain connects TRBV12-3 or TRBV12-4 to TRBJ2-1; the D gene is possibly TRBD2 (6 bases). The CDR3 runs to 16 residues. The V end lost 11 bases, the J end lost 4 bases, and 24 bases lay between the germline ends. CDR3 in amino acids: CASAGLRGRLYNEQFF. The CDR3 DNA follows: TGTGCCTCGGCAGGGCTAAGAGGGAGGCTTTACAATGAGCAGTTCTTC.

The CDR3 coding sequence is TGTGCCTGGAGTGTTGTTGGGCCAGATACGCAGTATTTT. Protein product: CAWSVVGPDTQYF. The V and J genes are TRBV30 and TRBJ2-3; D not resolved. V dropped 0 bases and J dropped 4 bases, with 8 bases sitting between them. Germline CDR1 is GTSNPN and CDR2 is SVGIG (reference sequence). The length of the CDR3 is 13 residues.

The chain employs TRBV5-1 and TRBJ2-7; D call uncertain. Per germline, CDR1 SGHRS and CDR2 YFSETQ. Trimming took off 4 bases at V and 5 bases at J, with 16 bases between the two ends. The CDR3 covers 14 residues. CDR3 in DNA: TGCGCCAGCAGCCTTAGGACGATTCAGGACGAGCAGTACTTC. Protein product: CASSLRTIQDEQYF.

The genes are TRBV12-3 or TRBV12-4 and TRBJ1-1; D is uncertain. This CDR3 comprises 16 residues. Deletions cut 5 bases from V and 3 bases from J, with 19 bases between. The CDR3 sequence: CASSLSGPSGYTEAFF. CDR3 DNA: TGTGCCAGCAGTCTCAGCGGGCCCTCAGGCTACACTGAAGCTTTCTTT.

The chain uses TRBV12-3 or TRBV12-4 and TRBJ1-4; D not certain. Trimming removed 3 bases from V and 4 bases from J, with 12 bases in between. The CDR3 is 15 residues long. The DNA of the CDR3 is TGTGCCAGCAGTTTCTGGAGCAGCCTTAATGAAAAACTGTTTTTT. It codes for CASSFWSSLNEKLFF.

V gene TRBV3-1 combines with J gene TRBJ2-1; the match to TRBD2 covers 15 bases. Germline CDR1 is LGHDT and CDR2 is YNNKEL (reference sequence). J lost 0 bases, V lost 7 bases, and 7 bases had no gene match. The CDR3 covers 18 residues. For the CDR3, the DNA is TGTGCCAGCACCTTAGGGACTAGCGGGAGGCGCTCCTACAATGAGCAGTTCTTC. Translating it yields CASTLGTSGRRSYNEQFF.

The chain is built from TRBV3-1 and TRBJ1-5, with D unresolved. The CDR3 consists of 15 residues. Germline V gives CDR1 LGHDT, CDR2 YNNKEL (reference sequence). Trimming cost V 4 bases and J 1 base, with 11 bases left between them. In nucleotides, the CDR3 is TGTGCCAGCAGCCCCGTCTTGGGGAGCAATCAGCCCCAGCATTTT. Amino acids: CASSPVLGSNQPQHF.

CDR3 coding DNA: TGTGCCAGCAGTTTATTCGGGGGCTTCAGGCAGCCCCAGCATTTT. Translation: CASSLFGGFRQPQHF. The rearrangement joins TRBV28 to TRBJ1-5, with a tentative D call TRBD1 (6 bases). The CDR3 contains 15 residues. The germline V gene encodes CDR1 MDHEN and CDR2 SYDVKM. V lost 1 base and J lost 7, with 14 bases in between.